This T cell receptor (beta chain) appears in the sequencing data of a study of cytomegalovirus exposure and HLA in healthy donors. General study findings and limits: Among the CMV-associated chains, three were confirmed in vitro as specific for CMV antigens.

In the PCR, 60 Vbeta and 13 Jbeta primers were used. Using immunoSEQ multiplex PCR, the repertoire was profiled, and TCRdb retains in-frame clones only, with some absent. The profile shows about 110,000 clones, 70% of them singletons. In regard to this clone: Its antigen is unknown.

Sequences were obtained from PBMCs. The TCR sequence derives from a man between 35 and 55 years old in good health and CMV-seropositive.

This chain's CDR3 is CASTVMGHYNEQFF. The CDR3 nucleotides are TGTGCCAGCACTGTGATGGGGCACTACAATGAGCAGTTCTTC. J is TRBJ2-1 and V is TRBV28, with D tentatively TRBD1 (5 bases). The V and J ends lost 7 bases and 3 bases respectively, with 13 bases between them. The CDR3 consists of 14 residues. Germline V gene lookup returns CDR1 MDHEN and CDR2 SYDVKM.